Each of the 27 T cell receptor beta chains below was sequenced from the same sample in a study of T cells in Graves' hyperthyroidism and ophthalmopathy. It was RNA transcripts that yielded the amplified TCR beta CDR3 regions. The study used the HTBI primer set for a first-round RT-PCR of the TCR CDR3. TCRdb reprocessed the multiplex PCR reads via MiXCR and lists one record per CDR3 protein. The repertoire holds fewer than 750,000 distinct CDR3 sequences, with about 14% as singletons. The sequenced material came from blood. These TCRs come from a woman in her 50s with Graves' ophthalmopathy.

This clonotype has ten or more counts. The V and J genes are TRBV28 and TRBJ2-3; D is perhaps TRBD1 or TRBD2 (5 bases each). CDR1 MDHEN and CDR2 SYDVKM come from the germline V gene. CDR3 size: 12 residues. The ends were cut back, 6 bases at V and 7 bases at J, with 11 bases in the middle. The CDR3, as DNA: TGTGCCAGCAGCTTAGGGACCTATACGCAGTATTTT. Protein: CASSLGTYTQYF. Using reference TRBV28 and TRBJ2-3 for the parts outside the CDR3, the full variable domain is DVKVTQSSRYLVKRTGEKVFLECVQDMDHENMFWYRQDPGLGLRLIYFSYDVKMKEKGDIPEGYSVSREKKERFSLILESASTNQTSMYLCASSLGTYTQYFGPGTRLTVL.

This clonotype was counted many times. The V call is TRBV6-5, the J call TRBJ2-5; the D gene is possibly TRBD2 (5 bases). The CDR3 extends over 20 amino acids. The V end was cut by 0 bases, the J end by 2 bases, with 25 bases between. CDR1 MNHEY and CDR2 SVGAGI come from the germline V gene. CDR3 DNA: TGTGCCAGCAGTTACTCGAGTGGTAGAGGGCCTCTGGCAGCGCAAGAGACCCAGTACTTC. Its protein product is CASSYSSGRGPLAAQETQYF.

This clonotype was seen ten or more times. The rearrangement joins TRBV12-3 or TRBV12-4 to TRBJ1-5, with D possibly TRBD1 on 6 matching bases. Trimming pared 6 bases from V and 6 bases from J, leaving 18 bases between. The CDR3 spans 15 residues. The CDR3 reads CASRPPPGGAQPQHF. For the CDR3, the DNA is TGTGCCAGCAGACCACCGCCGGGGGGGGCTCAGCCCCAGCATTTT.

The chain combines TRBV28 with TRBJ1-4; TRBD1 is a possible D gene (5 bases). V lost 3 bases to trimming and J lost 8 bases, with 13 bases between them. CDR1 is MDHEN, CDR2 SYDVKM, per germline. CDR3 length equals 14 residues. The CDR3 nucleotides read TGTGCCAGCAGTTTCACGGGGGTCGTCGAAAAACTGTTTTTT. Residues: CASSFTGVVEKLFF. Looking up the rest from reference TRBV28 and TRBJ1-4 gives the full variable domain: DVKVTQSSRYLVKRTGEKVFLECVQDMDHENMFWYRQDPGLGLRLIYFSYDVKMKEKGDIPEGYSVSREKKERFSLILESASTNQTSMYLCASSFTGVVEKLFFGSGTQLSVL.

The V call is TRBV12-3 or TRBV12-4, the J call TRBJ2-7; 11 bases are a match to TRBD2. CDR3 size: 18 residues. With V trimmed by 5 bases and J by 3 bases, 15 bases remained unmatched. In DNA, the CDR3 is TGTGCCAGCAGTCCCCCAATTAAGACTAGCGGGGTCGACTACGAGCAGTACTTC. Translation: CASSPPIKTSGVDYEQYF.

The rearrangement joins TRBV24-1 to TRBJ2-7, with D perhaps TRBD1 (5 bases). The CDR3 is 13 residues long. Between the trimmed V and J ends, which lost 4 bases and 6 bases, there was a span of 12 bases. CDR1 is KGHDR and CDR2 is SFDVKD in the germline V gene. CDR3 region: CATSDPTVSEQYF. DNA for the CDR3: TGTGCCACCAGTGACCCGACAGTCTCCGAGCAGTACTTC.

In nucleotides, the CDR3 is TGTGCCAGCAGTTACTCCGGGACAGGGACAAACACCGGGGAGCTGTTTTTT. Encoded protein: CASSYSGTGTNTGELFF. The V gene is TRBV6-5, the J gene TRBJ2-2; 9 nucleotides match TRBD1. Germline assignment: CDR1 MNHEY and CDR2 SVGAGI. This CDR3 is built from 17 residues. V was clipped by 0 bases and J by 2 bases; unmatched bases: 4.

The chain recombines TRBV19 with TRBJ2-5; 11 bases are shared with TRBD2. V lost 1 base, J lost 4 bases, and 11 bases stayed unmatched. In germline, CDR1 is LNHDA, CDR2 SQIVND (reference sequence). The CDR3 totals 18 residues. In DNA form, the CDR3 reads TGTGCCAGTAGTATAGGGGCGGCTAGCGGGAGGCTCATAGAGACCCAGTACTTC. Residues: CASSIGAASGRLIETQYF.

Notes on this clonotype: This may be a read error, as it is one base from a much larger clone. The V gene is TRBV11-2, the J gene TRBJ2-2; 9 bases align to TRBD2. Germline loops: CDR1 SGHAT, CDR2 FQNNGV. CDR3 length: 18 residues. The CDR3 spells CASSPPGLARNYTGELLF. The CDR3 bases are TGTGCCAGCAGCCCACCTGGACTAGCGAGAAATTACACCGGGGAGCTGCTTTTT.

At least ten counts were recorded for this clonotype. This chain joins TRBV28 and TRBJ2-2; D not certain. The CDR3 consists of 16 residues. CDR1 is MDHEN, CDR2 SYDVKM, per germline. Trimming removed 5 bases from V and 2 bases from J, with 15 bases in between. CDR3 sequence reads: CASSGAGSLNTGELFF. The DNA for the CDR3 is TGTGCCAGCAGTGGTGCAGGAAGCCTTAACACCGGGGAGCTGTTTTTT.

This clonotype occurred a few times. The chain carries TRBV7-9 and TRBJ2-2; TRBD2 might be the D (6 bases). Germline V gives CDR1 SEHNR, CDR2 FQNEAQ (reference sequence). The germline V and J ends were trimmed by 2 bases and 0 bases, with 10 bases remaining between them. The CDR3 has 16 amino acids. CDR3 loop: CASSLRRVSNTGELFF. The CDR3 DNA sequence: TGTGCCAGCAGCTTACGGAGGGTATCGAACACCGGGGAGCTGTTTTTT.

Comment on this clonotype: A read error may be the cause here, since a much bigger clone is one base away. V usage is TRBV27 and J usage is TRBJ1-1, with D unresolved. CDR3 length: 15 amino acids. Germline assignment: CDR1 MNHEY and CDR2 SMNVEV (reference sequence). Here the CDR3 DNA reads TGTGCCAGCAGTCCCACCCTGAAAAGTAACACTAAAGCTTTCTTT. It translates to CASSPTLKSNTKAFF.

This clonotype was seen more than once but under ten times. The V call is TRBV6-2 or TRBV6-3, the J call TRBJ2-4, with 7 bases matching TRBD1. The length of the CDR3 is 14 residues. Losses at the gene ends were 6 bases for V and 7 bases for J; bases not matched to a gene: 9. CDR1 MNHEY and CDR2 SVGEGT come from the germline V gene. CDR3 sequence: CASRKDRVDNIQYF. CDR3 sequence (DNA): TGTGCCAGCAGAAAAGACAGGGTCGACAACATTCAGTACTTC.

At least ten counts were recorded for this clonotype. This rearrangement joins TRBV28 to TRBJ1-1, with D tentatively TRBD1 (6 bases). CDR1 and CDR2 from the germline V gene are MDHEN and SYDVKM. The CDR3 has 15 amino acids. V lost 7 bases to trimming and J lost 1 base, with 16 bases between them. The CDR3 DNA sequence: TGTGCCAGCACACGACCCGGACAGTCGAACACTGAAGCTTTCTTT. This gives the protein CASTRPGQSNTEAFF.

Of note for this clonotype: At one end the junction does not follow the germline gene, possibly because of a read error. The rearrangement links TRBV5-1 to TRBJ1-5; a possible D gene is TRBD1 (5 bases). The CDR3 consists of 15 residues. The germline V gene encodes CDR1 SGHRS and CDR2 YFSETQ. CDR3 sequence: CASSLDGHGIQPQHF. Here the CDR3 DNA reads TGTGCCAGCAGCTTGGACGGACATGGGATTCAGCCCCAGCATTTT.

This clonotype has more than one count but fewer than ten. CDR3 bases: TGTGCCACCAGTGAACAGACCTTGACCTATGGCTACACCTTC. Amino acids: CATSEQTLTYGYTF. The chain couples TRBV24-1 to TRBJ1-2; D call uncertain. The ends were cut back, 4 bases at V and 4 bases at J, with 12 bases in the middle. Germline CDR1 reads KGHDR; CDR2 reads SFDVKD. The CDR3 is made up of 14 amino acids.

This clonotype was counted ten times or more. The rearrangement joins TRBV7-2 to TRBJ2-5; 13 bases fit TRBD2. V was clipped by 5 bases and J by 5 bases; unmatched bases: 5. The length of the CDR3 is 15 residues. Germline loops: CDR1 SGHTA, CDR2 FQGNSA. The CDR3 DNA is TGTGCCAGCAGCCGGACTAGCGGGAGCTCGGAGACCCAGTACTTC. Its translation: CASSRTSGSSETQYF.

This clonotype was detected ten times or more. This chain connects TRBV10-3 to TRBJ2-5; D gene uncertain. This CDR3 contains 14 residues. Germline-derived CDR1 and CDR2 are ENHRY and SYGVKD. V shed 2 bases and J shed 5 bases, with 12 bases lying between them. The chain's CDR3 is CAISEGYGQETQYF. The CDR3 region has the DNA TGTGCCATCAGTGAGGGATATGGCCAGGAGACCCAGTACTTC.

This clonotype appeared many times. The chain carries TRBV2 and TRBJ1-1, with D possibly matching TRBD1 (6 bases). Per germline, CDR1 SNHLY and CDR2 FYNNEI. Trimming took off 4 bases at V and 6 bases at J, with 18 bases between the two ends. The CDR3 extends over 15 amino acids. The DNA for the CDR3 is TGTGCCAGCAGTGGGATATCTACAGGGATTGCTGAAGCTTTCTTT. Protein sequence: CASSGISTGIAEAFF.

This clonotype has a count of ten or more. DNA of the CDR3: TGTGCCAGCAGCTTAGGATCGGAGAACAATGAGCAGTTCTTC. Protein sequence: CASSLGSENNEQFF. The chain joins TRBV11-3 to TRBJ2-1, with D unresolved. The germline V gene has CDR1 SGHNT and CDR2 YENEEA. Trimming shortened V by 1 base and J by 5 bases, and 9 bases separated the two germline ends. The CDR3 has 14 residues.

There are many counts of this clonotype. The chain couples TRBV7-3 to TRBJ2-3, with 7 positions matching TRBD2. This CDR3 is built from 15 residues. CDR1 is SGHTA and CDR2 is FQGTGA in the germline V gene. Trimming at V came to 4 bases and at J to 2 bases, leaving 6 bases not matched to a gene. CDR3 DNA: TGTGCCAGCAGCTGGGGGGGGGATTACACAGATACGCAGTATTTT. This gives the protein CASSWGGDYTDTQYF.

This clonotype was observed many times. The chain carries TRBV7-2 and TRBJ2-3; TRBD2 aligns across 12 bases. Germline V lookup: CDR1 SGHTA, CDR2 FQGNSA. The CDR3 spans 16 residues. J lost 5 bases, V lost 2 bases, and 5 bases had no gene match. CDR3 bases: TGTGCCAGCAGCTTAAATCTAGCGGGAGGGATAGATACGCAGTATTTT. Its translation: CASSLNLAGGIDTQYF.

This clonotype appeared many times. The CDR3 bases are TGCAGTGCTGGGGGGTACGGCAACTCCTACGAGCAGTACTTC. This translates into CSAGGYGNSYEQYF. This chain connects TRBV20-1 to TRBJ2-7; tentatively, D is TRBD2 (6 bases). The CDR3 totals 14 residues. Germline CDR1 and CDR2: DFQATT and SNEGSKA (reference sequence). V lost 5 bases and J 0 bases, leaving 14 bases between the germline ends.

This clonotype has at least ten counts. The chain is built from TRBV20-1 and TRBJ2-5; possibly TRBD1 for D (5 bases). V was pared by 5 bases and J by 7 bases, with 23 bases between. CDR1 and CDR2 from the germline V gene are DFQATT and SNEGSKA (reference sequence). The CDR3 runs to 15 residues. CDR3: CSALWSRGRLGTQYF. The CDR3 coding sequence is TGCAGTGCTCTCTGGAGTAGGGGTCGTTTAGGGACCCAGTACTTC.

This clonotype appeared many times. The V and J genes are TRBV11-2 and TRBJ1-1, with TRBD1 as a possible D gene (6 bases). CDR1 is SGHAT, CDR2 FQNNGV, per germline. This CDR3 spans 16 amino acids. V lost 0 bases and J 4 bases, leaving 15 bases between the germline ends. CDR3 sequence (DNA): TGTGCCAGCAGCTTAGATCTCGGAGGGGGAGGCACTGAAGCTTTCTTT. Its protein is CASSLDLGGGGTEAFF.

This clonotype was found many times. CDR3 amino acids: CASSGDNNEQFF. CDR3 coding DNA: TGTGCCAGCAGTGGGGACAACAATGAGCAGTTCTTC. The rearrangement joins TRBV2 to TRBJ2-1; D perhaps matches TRBD1 (6 bases). Deletions cut 4 bases from V and 5 bases from J, with 6 bases between. This CDR3 is built from 12 residues. Germline V lookup: CDR1 SNHLY, CDR2 FYNNEI.

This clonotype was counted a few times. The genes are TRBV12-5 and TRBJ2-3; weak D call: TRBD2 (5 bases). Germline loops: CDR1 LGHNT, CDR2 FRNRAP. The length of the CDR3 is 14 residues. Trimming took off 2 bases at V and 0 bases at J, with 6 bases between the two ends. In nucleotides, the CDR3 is TGTGCTAGTGGTTTGAGCGGAAGCACAGATACGCAGTATTTT. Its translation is CASGLSGSTDTQYF.